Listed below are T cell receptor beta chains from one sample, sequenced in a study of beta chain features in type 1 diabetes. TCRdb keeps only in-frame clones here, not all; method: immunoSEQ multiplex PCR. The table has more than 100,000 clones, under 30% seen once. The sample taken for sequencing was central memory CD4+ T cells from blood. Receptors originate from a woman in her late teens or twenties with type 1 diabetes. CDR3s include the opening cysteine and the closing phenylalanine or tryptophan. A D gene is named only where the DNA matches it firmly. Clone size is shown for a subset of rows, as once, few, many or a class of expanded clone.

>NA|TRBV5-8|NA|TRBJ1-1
TGTGCCAGCAGCCTTAACGGAGCGAACACTGAAGCTTTCTTT
CASSLNGANTEAFF
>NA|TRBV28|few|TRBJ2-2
TGTGCCAGCAGTTCTCACGACAAGGGAGGTTTGGAGCTGTTTTTT
CASSSHDKGGLELFF
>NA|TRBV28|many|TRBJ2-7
TGTGCCAGGGGGCGAGGGGGAATGGGCGAGCAGTACTTC
CARGRGGMGEQYF
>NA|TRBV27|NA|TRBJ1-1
TGTGCCAGCAGTTTAAGGGTGCGGGGGTTCAGGAACACTGAAGCTTTCTTT
CASSLRVRGFRNTEAFF
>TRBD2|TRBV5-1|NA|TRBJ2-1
TGCGCCAGCAGCGATGGGACTAGCGCCTTCGCCGCTGAGCAGTTCTTC
CASSDGTSAFAAEQFF
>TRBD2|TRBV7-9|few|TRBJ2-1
TGTGCCAGCAGCTTAGGTCCGGTGGGACTAGCGGCCTACAATGAGCAGTTCTTC
CASSLGPVGLAAYNEQFF
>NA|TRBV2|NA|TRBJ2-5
TGTGCCAGCAGTAAGGGGGGGGATGGGACCCAGTACTTC
CASSKGGDGTQYF
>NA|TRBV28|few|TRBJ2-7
TGTGCCAGCAGTCCATGGGCCTCCAACTCCTACGAGCAGTACTTC
CASSPWASNSYEQYF
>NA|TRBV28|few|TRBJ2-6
TGTGCCAGCAGTAGACAGTTCTCTGGGGCCAACGTCCTGACTTTC
CASSRQFSGANVLTF
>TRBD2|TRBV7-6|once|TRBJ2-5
TGTGCCAGCAGCTTAGCGGGGACTAGCGGGGCTCCAGAGACCCAGTACTTC
CASSLAGTSGAPETQYF
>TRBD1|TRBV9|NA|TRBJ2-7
TGTGCCAGCAGCCCGGGACAGAATTACTACGAGCAGTACTTC
CASSPGQNYYEQYF